Reported below is one TCR beta chain. The antigen remains unidentified. This sample is part of a study of T cell repertoires in cytomegalovirus infection. TCRdb reanalysed the reads using MiXCR and keeps one entry per CDR3 protein. The repertoire holds around 310,000 distinct CDR3 sequences, 25% to 35% seen once, with over 15% in the top ten. CDR3 size: 14 residues. V was cut by 7 bases and J by 2 bases, with 12 bases left in between. Per the germline V gene, CDR1 is LNHDA and CDR2 is SQIVND (reference sequence). The J gene is TRBJ1-5, the V gene TRBV19; D is ambiguous. This clonotype originated in a human donor in good health (CMV status not recorded). Some clones in this sample may be carry-over from other donors' samples. The sequenced sample was cultured PBMCs, obtained from culture after CMV antigen stimulation. The CDR3 DNA reads as TGTGCCAGTAAAGCCGAAGTAGGCAATCAGCCCCAGCATTTT. Protein: CASKAEVGNQPQHF. Variable domain in full (rest from reference TRBV19 and TRBJ1-5): DGGITQSPKYLFRKEGQNVTLSCEQNLNHDAMYWYRQDPGQGLRLIYYSQIVNDFQKGDIAEGYSVSREKKESFPLTVTSAQKNPTAFYLCASKAEVGNQPQHFGDGTRLSIL.